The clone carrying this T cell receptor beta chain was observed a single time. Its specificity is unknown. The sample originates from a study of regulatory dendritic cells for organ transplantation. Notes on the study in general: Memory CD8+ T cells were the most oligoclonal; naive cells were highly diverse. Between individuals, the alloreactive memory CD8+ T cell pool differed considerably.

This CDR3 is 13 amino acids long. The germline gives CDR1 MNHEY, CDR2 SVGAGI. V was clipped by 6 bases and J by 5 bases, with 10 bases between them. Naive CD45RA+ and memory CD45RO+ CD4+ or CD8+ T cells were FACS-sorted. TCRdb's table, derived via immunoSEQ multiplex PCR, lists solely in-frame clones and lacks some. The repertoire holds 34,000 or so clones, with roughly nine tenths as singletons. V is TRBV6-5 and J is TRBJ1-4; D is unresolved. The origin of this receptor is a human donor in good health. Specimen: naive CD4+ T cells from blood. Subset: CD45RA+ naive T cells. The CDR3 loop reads CASSRVLNEKLFF. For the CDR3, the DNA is TGTGCCAGCAGCCGGGTCCTCAATGAAAAACTGTTTTTT.